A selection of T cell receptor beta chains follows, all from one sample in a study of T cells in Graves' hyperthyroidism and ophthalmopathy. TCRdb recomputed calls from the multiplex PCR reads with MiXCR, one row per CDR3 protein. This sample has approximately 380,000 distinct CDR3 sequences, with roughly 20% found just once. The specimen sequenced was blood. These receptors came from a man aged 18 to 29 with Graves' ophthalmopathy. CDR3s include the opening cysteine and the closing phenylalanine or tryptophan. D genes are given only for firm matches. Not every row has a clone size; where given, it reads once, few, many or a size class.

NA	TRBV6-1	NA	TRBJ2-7	CASSIWPPGLYEQYF	TGTGCCAGCAGCATATGGCCACCGGGTTTGTACGAGCAGTACTTC
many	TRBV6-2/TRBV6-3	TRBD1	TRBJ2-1	CASSYSAVDRAYNEQFF	TGTGCCAGCAGTTACTCAGCCGTGGACAGGGCGTACAATGAGCAGTTCTTC
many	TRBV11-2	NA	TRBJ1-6	CASSTAGTVNGPLHF	TGTGCCAGCAGCACAGCCGGGACGGTGAACGGGCCCCTCCACTTT
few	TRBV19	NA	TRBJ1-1	CASSIDMGTEAFF	TGTGCCAGTAGTATAGATATGGGCACTGAAGCTTTCTTT
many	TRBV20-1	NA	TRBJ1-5	CSANRGNQPQHF	TGCAGTGCGAATAGAGGGAATCAGCCCCAGCATTTT
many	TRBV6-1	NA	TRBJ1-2	CASSGNPWDYGYTF	TGTGCCAGCAGTGGAAACCCTTGGGACTATGGCTACACCTTC
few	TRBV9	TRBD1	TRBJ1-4	CASSAKGQGGWGNEKLFF	TGTGCCAGCAGCGCGAAGGGACAGGGGGGGTGGGGTAATGAAAAACTGTTTTTT
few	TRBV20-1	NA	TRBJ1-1	CSARDARNTEAFF	TGCAGTGCTAGAGATGCCCGGAACACTGAAGCTTTCTTT
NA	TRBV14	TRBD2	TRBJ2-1	CASSQGFSGGHLNEQFF	TGTGCCAGCAGCCAAGGATTTAGCGGGGGGCACCTGAATGAGCAGTTCTTC
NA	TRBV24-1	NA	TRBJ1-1	CATSPRGDTEAFF	TGTGCCACCAGTCCCAGGGGAGACACTGAAGCTTTCTTT
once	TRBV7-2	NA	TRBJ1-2	CASSFLPTRADYGYTF	TGTGCCAGCAGCTTCTTACCCACCCGGGCCGACTATGGCTACACCTTC
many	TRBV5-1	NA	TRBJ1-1	CASSAWPGDMNTEAFF	TGCGCCAGCAGCGCATGGCCGGGTGATATGAACACTGAAGCTTTCTTT
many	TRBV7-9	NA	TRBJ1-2	CASSLVPQSGGYTF	TGTGCCAGCAGCTTGGTCCCGCAGTCAGGGGGCTACACCTTC
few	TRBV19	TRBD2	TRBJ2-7	CASRAGDGGYEQYF	TGTGCCAGCAGGGCGGGGGACGGGGGCTACGAGCAGTACTTC
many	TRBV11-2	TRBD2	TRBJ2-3	CASSLELAGATDTQYF	TGTGCCAGCAGCTTAGAACTAGCGGGGGCCACGGATACGCAGTATTTT
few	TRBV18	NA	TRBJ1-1	CASSPGLTLNTEAFF	TGTGCCAGCTCACCAGGACTGACCCTGAACACTGAAGCTTTCTTT
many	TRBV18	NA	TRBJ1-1	CASSPAAGSEAFF	TGTGCCAGCTCACCGGCCGCGGGGTCTGAAGCTTTCTTT
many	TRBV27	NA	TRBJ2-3	CASSFGTSTTDTQYF	TGTGCCAGCAGTTTCGGGACCTCCACCACAGATACGCAGTATTTT
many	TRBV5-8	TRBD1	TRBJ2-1	CASSFEPGGRNEQFF	TGTGCCAGCAGCTTTGAGCCAGGGGGCAGGAATGAGCAGTTCTTC
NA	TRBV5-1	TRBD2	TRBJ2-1	CASSPPSGVYNEQFF	TGCGCCAGCAGCCCCCCCAGCGGGGTCTACAATGAGCAGTTCTTC
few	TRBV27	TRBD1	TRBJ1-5	CASRATGIGQPQHF	TGTGCCAGCAGGGCGACAGGGATTGGACAGCCCCAGCATTTT
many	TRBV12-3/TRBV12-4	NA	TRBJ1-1	CASSLEATEAFF	TGTGCCAGCAGTTTAGAAGCCACTGAAGCTTTCTTT
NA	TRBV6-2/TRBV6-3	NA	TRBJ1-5	CASSSQGKWSNQPQHF	TGTGCCAGCAGTTCTCAGGGAAAGTGGAGCAATCAGCCCCAGCATTTT
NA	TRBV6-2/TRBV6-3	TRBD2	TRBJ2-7	CASTQAGGEYEQYF	TGTGCCAGCACCCAAGCGGGGGGGGAGTACGAGCAGTACTTC
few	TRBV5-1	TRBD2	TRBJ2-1	CASSPGTRGYNEQFF	TGCGCCAGCAGCCCGGGGACTAGAGGTTACAATGAGCAGTTCTTC
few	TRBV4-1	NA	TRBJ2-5	CASSQVVSEETQYF	TGCGCCAGCAGCCAAGTTGTCAGTGAAGAGACCCAGTACTTC
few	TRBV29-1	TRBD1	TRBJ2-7	CSVSTGNEQYF	TGCAGCGTGTCGACAGGGAACGAGCAGTACTTC
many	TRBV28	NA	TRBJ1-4	CASSPPRGKLFF	TGTGCCAGCAGTCCCCCCAGGGGTAAACTGTTTTTT
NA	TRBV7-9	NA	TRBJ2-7	CASSPKAGQTYEQYF	TGTGCCAGCAGCCCCAAAGCAGGACAGACCTACGAGCAGTACTTC
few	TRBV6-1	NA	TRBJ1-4	CASSEAGGVAEKLFF	TGTGCCAGCAGTGAAGCGGGGGGCGTGGCGGAAAAACTGTTTTTT
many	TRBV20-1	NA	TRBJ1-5	CSARSLLGVNQPQHF	TGCAGTGCCAGGTCCTTACTGGGGGTTAATCAGCCCCAGCATTTT
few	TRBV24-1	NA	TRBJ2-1	CATSGRRGLWDEQFF	TGTGCCACCAGTGGCCGCCGGGGGCTTTGGGATGAGCAGTTCTTC
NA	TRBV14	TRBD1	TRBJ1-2	CASSRIQGSFYGYTF	TGTGCCAGCAGCCGAATACAGGGGTCCTTCTATGGCTACACCTTC
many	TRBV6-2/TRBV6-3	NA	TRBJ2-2	CASSRYGELFF	TGTGCCAGCAGCCGCTACGGGGAGCTGTTTTTT
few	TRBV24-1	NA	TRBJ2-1	CATSDRRGPTNEQFF	TGTGCCACCAGTGACCGTAGGGGACCTACCAATGAGCAGTTCTTC
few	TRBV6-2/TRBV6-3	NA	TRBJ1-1	CASSSLGTGTEAFF	TGTGCCAGCAGCAGCCTTGGGACGGGCACTGAAGCTTTCTTT
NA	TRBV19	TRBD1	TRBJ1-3	CASSPSGTDSGNTIYF	TGTGCCAGTAGTCCTTCCGGGACAGACTCTGGAAACACCATATATTTT
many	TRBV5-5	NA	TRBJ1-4	CASSSMGRWEKLFF	TGTGCCAGCAGCTCGATGGGGAGGTGGGAAAAACTGTTTTTT
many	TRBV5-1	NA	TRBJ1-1	CASTQEVNTEAFF	TGCGCCAGCACCCAAGAAGTTAACACTGAAGCTTTCTTT
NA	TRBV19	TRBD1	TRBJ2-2	CASNTGDRVPTGELFF	TGTGCCAGTAACACCGGGGACAGGGTCCCCACCGGGGAGCTGTTTTTT
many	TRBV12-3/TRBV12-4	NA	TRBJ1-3	CASRKGGSGNTIYF	TGTGCCAGCAGGAAGGGGGGCTCTGGAAACACCATATATTTT
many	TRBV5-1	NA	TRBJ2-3	CASSSSGSTDTQYF	TGCGCCAGCAGCTCATCCGGGAGTACAGATACGCAGTATTTT
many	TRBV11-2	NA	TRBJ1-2	CASSTMGVGYTF	TGTGCCAGCAGCACGATGGGGGTTGGCTACACCTTC
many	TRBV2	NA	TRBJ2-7	CASSEGGHPYEQYF	TGTGCCAGCAGTGAAGGAGGACACCCCTACGAGCAGTACTTC
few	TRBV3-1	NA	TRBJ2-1	CASSWDGGGQFF	TGTGCCAGCAGCTGGGACGGAGGGGGGCAGTTCTTC
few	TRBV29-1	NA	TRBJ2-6	CSVEADGSSGANVLTF	TGCAGCGTTGAAGCGGACGGAAGCTCTGGGGCCAACGTCCTGACTTTC
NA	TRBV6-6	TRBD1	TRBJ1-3	CASSYGSTGTGNTIYF	TGTGCCAGCAGTTACGGGTCGACAGGGACTGGAAACACCATATATTTT
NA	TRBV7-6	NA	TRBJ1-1	CASSKTRFNTEAFF	TGTGCCAGCAGCAAGACAAGGTTTAACACTGAAGCTTTCTTT
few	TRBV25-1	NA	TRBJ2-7	CASSEGADFSYEQYF	TGTGCCAGCAGTGAAGGGGCGGACTTCTCCTACGAGCAGTACTTC
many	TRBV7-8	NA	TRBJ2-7	CASSLLQGKKYEQYF	TGTGCCAGCAGCTTACTACAGGGAAAGAAATACGAGCAGTACTTC
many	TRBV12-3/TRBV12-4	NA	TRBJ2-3	CASRTTADTQYF	TGTGCCAGCAGGACGACAGCAGATACGCAGTATTTT
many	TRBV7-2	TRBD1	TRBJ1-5	CASSADRTGQPQHF	TGTGCCAGCAGCGCAGACAGGACAGGTCAGCCCCAGCATTTT
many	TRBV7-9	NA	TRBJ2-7	CASSSELGEQYF	TGTGCCAGCAGTTCAGAGCTGGGGGAGCAGTACTTC
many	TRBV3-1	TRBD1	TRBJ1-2	CASSKEQGARGYTF	TGTGCCAGCAGCAAAGAACAGGGGGCGCGGGGCTACACCTTC
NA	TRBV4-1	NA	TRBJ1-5	CASSQDRGRPQHF	TGCGCCAGCAGCCAAGATCGGGGCCGGCCCCAGCATTTT